This T cell receptor beta chain is from a study of blood T cell repertoires in COVID-19. Background on the study: Sources were T cells, B-cell-depleted T cells, or PBMCs; the material itself was cDNA or gDNA.

Study processing details: Amplifying reference gene primers gave estimates of nucleated cell counts. Assay used: immunoSEQ multiplex PCR; TCRdb lists only in-frame clones, some missing. V, J and clone size derive from that table, while D and trimming were established from the DNA sequence. This table holds approximately 180,000 clones, around 85% found once. V shed 3 bases and J shed 4 bases, with 9 bases lying between them. The CDR3 consists of 14 residues. Germline values: CDR1 ENHRY, CDR2 SYGVKD. The chain has TRBV10-3 and TRBJ1-4, with D maybe TRBD1 (5 bases). The receptor was derived from a man aged 55 to 70 with acute or convalescent COVID-19. Source material: peripheral blood. CDR3 protein: CAISEGVLNEKLFF. DNA of the CDR3: TGTGCCATCAGTGAAGGGGTACTTAATGAAAAACTGTTTTTT.